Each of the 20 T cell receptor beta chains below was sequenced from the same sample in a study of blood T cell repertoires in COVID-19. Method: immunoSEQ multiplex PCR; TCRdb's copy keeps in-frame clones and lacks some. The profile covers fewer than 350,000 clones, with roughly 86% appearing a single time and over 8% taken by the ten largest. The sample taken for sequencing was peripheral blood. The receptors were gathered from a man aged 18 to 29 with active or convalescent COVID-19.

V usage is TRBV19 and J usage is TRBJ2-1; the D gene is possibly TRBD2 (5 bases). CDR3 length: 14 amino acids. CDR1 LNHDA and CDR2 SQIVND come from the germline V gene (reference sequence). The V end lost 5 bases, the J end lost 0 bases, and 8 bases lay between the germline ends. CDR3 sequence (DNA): TGTGCCAGTAGTTCCGGACTCTCCTACAATGAGCAGTTCTTC. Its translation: CASSSGLSYNEQFF.

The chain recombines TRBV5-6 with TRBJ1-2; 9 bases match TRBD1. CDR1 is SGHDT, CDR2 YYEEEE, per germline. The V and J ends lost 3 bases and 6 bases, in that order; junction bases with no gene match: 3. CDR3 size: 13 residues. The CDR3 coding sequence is TGTGCCAGCAGCTCCGGGACAGGGAATGGCTACACCTTC. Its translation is CASSSGTGNGYTF.

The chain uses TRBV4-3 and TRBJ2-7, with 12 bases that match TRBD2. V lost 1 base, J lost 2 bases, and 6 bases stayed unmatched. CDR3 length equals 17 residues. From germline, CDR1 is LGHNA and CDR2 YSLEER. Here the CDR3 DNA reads TGCGCCAGCAGCCAAGGACTAGCGGGGGCCGGAACCTACGAGCAGTACTTC. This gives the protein CASSQGLAGAGTYEQYF.

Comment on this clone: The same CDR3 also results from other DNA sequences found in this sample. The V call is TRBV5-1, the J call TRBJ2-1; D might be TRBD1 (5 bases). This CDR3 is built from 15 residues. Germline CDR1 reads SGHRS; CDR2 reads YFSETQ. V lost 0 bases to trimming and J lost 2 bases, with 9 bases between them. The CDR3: CASSLGQGPYNEQFF. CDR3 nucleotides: TGCGCCAGCAGCTTGGGGCAGGGCCCCTACAATGAGCAGTTCTTC.

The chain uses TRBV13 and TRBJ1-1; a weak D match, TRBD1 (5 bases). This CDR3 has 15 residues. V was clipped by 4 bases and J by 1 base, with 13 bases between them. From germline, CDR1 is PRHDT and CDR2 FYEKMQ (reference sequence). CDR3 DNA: TGTGCCAGCAGCTCGACAGAGGAAGGGAACACTGAAGCTTTCTTT. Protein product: CASSSTEEGNTEAFF.

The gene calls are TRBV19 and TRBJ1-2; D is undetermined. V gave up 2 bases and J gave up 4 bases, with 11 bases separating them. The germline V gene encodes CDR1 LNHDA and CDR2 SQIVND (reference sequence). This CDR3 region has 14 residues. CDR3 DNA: TGTGCCAGTAGTATACGGGCGGGGAGCTATGGCTACACCTTC. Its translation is CASSIRAGSYGYTF. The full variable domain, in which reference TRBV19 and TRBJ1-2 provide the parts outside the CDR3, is DGGITQSPKYLFRKEGQNVTLSCEQNLNHDAMYWYRQDPGQGLRLIYYSQIVNDFQKGDIAEGYSVSREKKESFPLTVTSAQKNPTAFYLCASSIRAGSYGYTFGSGTRLTVV.

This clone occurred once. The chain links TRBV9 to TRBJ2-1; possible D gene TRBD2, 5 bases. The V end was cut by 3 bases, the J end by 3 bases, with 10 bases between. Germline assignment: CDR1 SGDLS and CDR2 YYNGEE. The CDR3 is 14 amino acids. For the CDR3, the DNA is TGTGCCAGCAGCGCGGGGAGATACTACAATGAGCAGTTCTTC. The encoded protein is CASSAGRYYNEQFF.

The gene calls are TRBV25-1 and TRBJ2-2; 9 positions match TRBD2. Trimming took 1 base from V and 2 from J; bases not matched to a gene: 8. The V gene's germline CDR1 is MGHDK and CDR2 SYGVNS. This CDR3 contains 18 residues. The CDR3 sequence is CASSEFFGAGGNTGELFF. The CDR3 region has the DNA TGTGCCAGCAGTGAATTTTTCGGAGCGGGGGGAAACACCGGGGAGCTGTTTTTT.

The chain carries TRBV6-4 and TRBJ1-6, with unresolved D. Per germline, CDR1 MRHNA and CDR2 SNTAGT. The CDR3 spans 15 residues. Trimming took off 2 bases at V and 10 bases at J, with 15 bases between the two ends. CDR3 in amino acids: CASSDTSGAASPLHF. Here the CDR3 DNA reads TGTGCCAGCAGTGACACTTCAGGTGCCGCGTCACCCCTCCACTTT.

The CDR3 DNA follows: TGCGCCAGCAGCCGAAGCTCTAGCGGGGGGGCCTATGAGCAGTTCTTC. Its translation: CASSRSSSGGAYEQFF. This sequence joins TRBV4-1 and TRBJ2-1; 12 nucleotides line up with TRBD2. This CDR3 has 16 residues. In germline, CDR1 is MGHRA, CDR2 YSYEKL. Unmatched junction bases numbered 9, after V lost 4 bases and J lost 8 bases.

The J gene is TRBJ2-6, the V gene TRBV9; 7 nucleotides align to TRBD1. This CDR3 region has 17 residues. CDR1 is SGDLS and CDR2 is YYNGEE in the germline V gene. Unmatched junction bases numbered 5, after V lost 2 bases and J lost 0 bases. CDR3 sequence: CASSVRQGVSGANVLTF. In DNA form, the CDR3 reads TGTGCCAGCAGCGTTCGACAGGGAGTCTCTGGGGCCAACGTCCTGACTTTC.

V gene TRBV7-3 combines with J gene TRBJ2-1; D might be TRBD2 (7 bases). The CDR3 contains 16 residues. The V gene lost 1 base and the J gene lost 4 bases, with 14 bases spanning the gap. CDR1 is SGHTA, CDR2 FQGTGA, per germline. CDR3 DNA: TGTGCCAGCAGCTTAATTTCCGGGGGGCCTTACAATGAGCAGTTCTTC. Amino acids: CASSLISGGPYNEQFF. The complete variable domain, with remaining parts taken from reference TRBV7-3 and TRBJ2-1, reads GAGVSQTPSNKVTEKGKYVELRCDPISGHTALYWYRQSLGQGPEFLIYFQGTGAADDSGLPNDRFFAVRPEGSVSTLKIQRTERGDSAVYLCASSLISGGPYNEQFFGPGTRLTVL.

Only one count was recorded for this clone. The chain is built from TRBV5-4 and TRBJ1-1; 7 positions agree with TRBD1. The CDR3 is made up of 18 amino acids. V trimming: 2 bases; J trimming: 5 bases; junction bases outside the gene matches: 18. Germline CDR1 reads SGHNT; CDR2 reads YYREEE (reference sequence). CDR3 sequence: CASSLLSRRGQSGTEAFF. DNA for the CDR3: TGTGCCAGCAGCTTACTGAGTAGGAGGGGGCAATCGGGAACTGAAGCTTTCTTT.

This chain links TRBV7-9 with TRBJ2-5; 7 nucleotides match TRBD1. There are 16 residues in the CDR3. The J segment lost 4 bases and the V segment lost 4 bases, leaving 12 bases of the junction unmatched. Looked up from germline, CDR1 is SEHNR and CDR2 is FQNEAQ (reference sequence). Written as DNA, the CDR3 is TGTGCCAGCAGCTCCGGCGGGCAGGGGGTTCGAGAGACCCAGTACTTC. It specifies CASSSGGQGVRETQYF.

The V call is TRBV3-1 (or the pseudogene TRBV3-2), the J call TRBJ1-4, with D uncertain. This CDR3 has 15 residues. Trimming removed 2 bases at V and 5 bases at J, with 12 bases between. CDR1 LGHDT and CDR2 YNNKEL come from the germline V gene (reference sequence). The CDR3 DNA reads TGTGCCAGCAGCCAATATGAGGGCGTCAATGAAAAACTGTTTTTT. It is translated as CASSQYEGVNEKLFF.

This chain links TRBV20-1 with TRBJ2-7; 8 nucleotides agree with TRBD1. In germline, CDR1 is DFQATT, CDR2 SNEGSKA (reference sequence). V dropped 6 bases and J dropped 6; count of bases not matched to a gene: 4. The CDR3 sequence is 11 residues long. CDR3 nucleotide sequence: TGCAGTGCCGACAGGGGTAGCGAGCAGTACTTC. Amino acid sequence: CSADRGSEQYF.

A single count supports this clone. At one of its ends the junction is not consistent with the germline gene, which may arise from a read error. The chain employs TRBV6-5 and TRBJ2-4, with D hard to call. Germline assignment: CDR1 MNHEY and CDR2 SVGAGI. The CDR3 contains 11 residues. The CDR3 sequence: CASSSRLGSIF. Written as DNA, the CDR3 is TGTGCCAGCAGTTCGAGACTGGGTAGTATCTTC.

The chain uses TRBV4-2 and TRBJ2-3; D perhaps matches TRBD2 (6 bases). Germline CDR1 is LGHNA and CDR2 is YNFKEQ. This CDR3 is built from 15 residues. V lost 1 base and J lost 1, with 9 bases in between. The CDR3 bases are TGTGCCAGCAGCCAAGGGGGGACTCGCACAGATACGCAGTATTTT. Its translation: CASSQGGTRTDTQYF.

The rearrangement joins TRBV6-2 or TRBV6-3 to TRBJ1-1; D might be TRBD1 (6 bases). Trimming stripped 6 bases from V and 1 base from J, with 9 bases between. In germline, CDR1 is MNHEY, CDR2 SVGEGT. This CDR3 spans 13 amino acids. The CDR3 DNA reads TGTGCCAGCAGCCGACAGGAGAACACTGAAGCTTTCTTT. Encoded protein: CASSRQENTEAFF.

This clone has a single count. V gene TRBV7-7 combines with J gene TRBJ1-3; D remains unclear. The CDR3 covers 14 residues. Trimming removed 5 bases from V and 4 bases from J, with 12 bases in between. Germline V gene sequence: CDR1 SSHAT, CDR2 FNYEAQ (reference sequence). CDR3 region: CASSPGGPGNTIYF. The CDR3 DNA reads TGTGCCAGCAGCCCTGGAGGGCCCGGAAACACCATATATTTT.